The 4 T cell receptor beta chains given below trace back to one sample, sequenced in a study of shared clonotypes between healthy human individuals. The assay was immunoSEQ multiplex PCR, and TCRdb's table has in-frame clones only and misses some. The data contain 950,000 to 1,100,000 clones, roughly 75% of them singletons. Sequencing was performed on memory CD4+ T cells sorted from blood. The subset here: CD45RA-negative fraction. These receptors all stem from a man aged 18 to 30 in good health.

The chain links TRBV6-5 to TRBJ2-1; D not certain. The CDR3 consists of 12 residues. Germline V gene sequence: CDR1 MNHEY, CDR2 SVGAGI. V shed 8 bases and J shed 9 bases, with 14 bases lying between them. CDR3 sequence: CASQTSGGEQFF. The DNA of the CDR3 is TGTGCCAGCCAGACCTCGGGCGGTGAGCAGTTCTTC.

Worth noting for this clone: The sample holds other DNA sequences that translate to the same CDR3. The gene calls are TRBV5-4 and TRBJ2-1, with 7 nucleotides matching TRBD2. V gave up 0 bases and J gave up 2 bases; unmatched junction bases: 2. CDR1 SGHNT and CDR2 YYREEE come from the germline V gene (reference sequence). This CDR3 region has 15 residues. The CDR3 loop is CASSLAGGTYNEQFF. In DNA, the CDR3 is TGTGCCAGCAGCTTGGCGGGGGGTACCTACAATGAGCAGTTCTTC. Full variable domain (outside the CDR3, taken from reference TRBV5-4 and TRBJ2-1): ETGVTQSPTHLIKTRGQQVTLRCSSQSGHNTVSWYQQALGQGPQFIFQYYREEENGRGNFPPRFSGLQFPNYSSELNVNALELDDSALYLCASSLAGGTYNEQFFGPGTRLTVL.

This chain connects TRBV7-9 to TRBJ2-5; D is perhaps TRBD2 (5 bases). This CDR3 comprises 12 residues. Trimming removed 9 bases from V and 2 bases from J, with 10 bases in between. Per germline, CDR1 SEHNR and CDR2 FQNEAQ (reference sequence). The DNA for the CDR3 is TGTGCCAGGGTTGGCGGGCAAGAGACCCAGTACTTC. Amino acids: CARVGGQETQYF.

The chain is built from TRBV5-4 and TRBJ1-2, with D perhaps TRBD1 (6 bases). With 2 bases removed from V and 0 bases from J, the gap between germline ends came to 11 bases. Germline-derived CDR1 and CDR2 are SGHNT and YYREEE (reference sequence). This CDR3 is built from 15 residues. The CDR3 coding sequence is TGTGCCAGCAGCTTACGGACAGCGGCTAACTATGGCTACACCTTC. The encoded protein is CASSLRTAANYGYTF.